This T cell receptor (beta chain) was captured by sequencing in a study of cytotoxic CD8 clonotypes in ibrutinib-treated CLL. Generated by immunoSEQ multiplex PCR, the TCRdb table keeps only in-frame clones and is missing some. The top ten hold about 19% of the sample, which has about 35,000 clones, approximately 51% seen once. This clone appeared a few times. The ends were cut back, 0 bases at V and 2 bases at J, with 5 bases in the middle. Germline V CDR1 and CDR2: SGHAT, FQNNGV. The CDR3 has 13 amino acids. The clonotype was recovered from a human donor with chronic lymphocytic leukemia. The specimen comprised PBMCs, sampled before ibrutinib treatment. This chain connects TRBV11-2 to TRBJ2-7; no clear D. For the CDR3, the DNA is TGTGCCAGCAGCTTAGATCGGGCCTACGAGCAGTACTTC. This sequence encodes CASSLDRAYEQYF.